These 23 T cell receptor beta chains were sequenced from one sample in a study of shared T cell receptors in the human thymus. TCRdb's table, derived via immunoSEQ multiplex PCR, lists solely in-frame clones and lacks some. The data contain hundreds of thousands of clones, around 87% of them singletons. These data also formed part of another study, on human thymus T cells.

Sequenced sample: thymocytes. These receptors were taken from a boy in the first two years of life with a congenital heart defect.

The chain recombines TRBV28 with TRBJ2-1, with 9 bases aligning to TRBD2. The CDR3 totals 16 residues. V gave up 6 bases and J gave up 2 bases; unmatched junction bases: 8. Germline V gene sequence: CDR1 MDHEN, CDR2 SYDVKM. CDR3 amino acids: CASSLGGLAPYNEQFF. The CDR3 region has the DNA TGTGCCAGCAGCCTAGGGGGACTAGCCCCCTACAATGAGCAGTTCTTC.

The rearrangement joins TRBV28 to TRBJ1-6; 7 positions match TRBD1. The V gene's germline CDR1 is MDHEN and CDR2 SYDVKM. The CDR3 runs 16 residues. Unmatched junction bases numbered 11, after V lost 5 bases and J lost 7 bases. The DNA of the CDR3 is TGTGCCAGCAGTCCGGGGACAGCCGGAGGGAATTCACCCCTCCACTTT. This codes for CASSPGTAGGNSPLHF.

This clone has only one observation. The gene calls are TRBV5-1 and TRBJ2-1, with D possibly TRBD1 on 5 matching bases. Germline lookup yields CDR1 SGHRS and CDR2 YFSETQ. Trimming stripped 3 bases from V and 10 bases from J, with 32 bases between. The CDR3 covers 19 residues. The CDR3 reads CASSYQPFISDSGKPEQFF. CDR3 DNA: TGCGCCAGCAGCTATCAGCCCTTTATCAGCGACTCAGGGAAACCGGAGCAGTTCTTC.

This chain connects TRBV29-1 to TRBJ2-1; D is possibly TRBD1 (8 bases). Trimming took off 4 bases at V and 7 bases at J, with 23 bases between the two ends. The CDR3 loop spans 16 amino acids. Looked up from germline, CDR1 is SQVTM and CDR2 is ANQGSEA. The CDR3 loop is CSVAVLQGGRGNEQFF. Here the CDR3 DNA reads TGCAGCGTTGCGGTCCTACAGGGGGGGAGAGGGAATGAGCAGTTCTTC.

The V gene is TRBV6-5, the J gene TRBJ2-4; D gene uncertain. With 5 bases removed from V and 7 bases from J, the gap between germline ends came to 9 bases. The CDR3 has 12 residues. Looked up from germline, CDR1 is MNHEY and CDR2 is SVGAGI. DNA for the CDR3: TGTGCCAGCAGTGGCGGAGACAACATTCAGTACTTC. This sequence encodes CASSGGDNIQYF.

The CDR3 DNA reads as TGTGCCAGCAGCGCCAGACAGGGAGGAGAGACCCAGTACTTC. It translates to CASSARQGGETQYF. This rearrangement joins TRBV9 to TRBJ2-5; tentatively, D is TRBD1 (7 bases). CDR1 is SGDLS, CDR2 YYNGEE, per germline. V was trimmed by 3 bases and J by 4 bases, leaving 13 bases between them. The CDR3 runs to 14 residues.

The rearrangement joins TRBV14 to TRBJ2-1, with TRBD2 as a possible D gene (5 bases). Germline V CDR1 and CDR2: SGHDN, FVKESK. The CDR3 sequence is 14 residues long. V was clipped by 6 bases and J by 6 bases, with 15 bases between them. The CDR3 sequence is CASRDSNVLNEQFF. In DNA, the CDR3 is TGTGCCAGCAGGGACTCAAATGTTCTCAATGAGCAGTTCTTC.

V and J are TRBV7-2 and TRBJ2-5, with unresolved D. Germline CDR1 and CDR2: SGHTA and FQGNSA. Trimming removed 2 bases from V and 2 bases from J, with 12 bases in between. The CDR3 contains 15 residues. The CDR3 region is CASSLIETQQETQYF. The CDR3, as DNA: TGTGCCAGCAGCTTAATTGAAACGCAGCAAGAGACCCAGTACTTC.

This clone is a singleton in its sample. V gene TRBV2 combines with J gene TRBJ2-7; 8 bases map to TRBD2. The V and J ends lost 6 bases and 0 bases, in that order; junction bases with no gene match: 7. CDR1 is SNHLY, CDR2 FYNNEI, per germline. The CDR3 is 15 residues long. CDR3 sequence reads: CASRSTSGSSYEQYF. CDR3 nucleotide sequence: TGTGCCAGCAGGTCAACTAGCGGTAGCTCCTACGAGCAGTACTTC.

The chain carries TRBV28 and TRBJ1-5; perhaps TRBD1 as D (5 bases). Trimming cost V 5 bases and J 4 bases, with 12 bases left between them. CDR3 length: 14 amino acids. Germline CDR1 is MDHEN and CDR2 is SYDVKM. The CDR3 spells CASSPPGYNQPQHF. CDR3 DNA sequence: TGTGCCAGCAGTCCACCAGGGTATAATCAGCCCCAGCATTTT.

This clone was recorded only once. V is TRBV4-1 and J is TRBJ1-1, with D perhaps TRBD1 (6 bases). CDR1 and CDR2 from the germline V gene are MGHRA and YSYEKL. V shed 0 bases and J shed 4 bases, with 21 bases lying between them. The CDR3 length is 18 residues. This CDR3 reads CASSQEKGVGGTPTEAFF. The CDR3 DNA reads TGCGCCAGCAGCCAAGAAAAGGGGGTCGGGGGGACCCCCACTGAAGCTTTCTTT.

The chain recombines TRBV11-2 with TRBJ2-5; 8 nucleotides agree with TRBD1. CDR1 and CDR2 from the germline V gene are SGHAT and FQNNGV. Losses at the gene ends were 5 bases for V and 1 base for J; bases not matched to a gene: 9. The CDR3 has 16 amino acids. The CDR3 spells CASSAIRGPIQETQYF. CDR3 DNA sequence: TGTGCCAGCAGCGCGATCAGGGGGCCAATCCAAGAGACCCAGTACTTC.

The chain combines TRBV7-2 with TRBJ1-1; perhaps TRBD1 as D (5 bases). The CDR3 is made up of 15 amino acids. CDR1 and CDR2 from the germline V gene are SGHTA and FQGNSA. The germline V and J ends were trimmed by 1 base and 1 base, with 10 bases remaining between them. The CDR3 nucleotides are TGTGCCAGCAGCTTAGTGGGGGGAGGGAACACTGAAGCTTTCTTT. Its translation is CASSLVGGGNTEAFF.

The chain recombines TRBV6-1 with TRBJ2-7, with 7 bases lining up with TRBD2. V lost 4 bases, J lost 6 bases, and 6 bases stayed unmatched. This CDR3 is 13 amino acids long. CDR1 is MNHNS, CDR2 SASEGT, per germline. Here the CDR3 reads CASSAGRASEQYF. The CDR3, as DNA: TGTGCCAGCAGTGCAGGGAGGGCCTCCGAGCAGTACTTC.

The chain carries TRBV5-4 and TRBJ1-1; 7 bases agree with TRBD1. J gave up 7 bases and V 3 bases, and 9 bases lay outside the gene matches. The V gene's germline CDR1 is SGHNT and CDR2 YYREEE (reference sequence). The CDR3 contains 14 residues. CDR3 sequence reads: CASSSRQGSVEAFF. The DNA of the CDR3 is TGTGCCAGCAGCTCCAGACAGGGATCGGTTGAAGCTTTCTTT.

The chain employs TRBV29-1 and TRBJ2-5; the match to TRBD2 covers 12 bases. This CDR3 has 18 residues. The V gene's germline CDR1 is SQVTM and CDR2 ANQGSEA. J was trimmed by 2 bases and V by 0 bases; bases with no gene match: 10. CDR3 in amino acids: CSVEDRASGREWQETQYF. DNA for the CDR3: TGCAGCGTTGAAGATCGGGCTAGCGGGAGGGAGTGGCAAGAGACCCAGTACTTC.

In nucleotides, the CDR3 is TGTGCCAGCAGTGAGGCGACTAGCGGGGGGGCGATCGGGGAGCTGTTTTTT. Amino acid sequence: CASSEATSGGAIGELFF. The genes are TRBV2 and TRBJ2-2; 14 nucleotides agree with TRBD2. Germline CDR1 reads SNHLY; CDR2 reads FYNNEI. With 3 bases clipped from V and 7 bases from J, the junction kept 7 bases outside the gene matches. This CDR3 spans 17 amino acids.

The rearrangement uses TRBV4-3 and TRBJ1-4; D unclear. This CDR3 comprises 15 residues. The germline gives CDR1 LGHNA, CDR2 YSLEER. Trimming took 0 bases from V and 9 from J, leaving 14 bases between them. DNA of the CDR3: TGCGCCAGCAGCCAAGAAGGTCGGAGGGTTAAAAAACTGTTTTTT. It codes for CASSQEGRRVKKLFF.

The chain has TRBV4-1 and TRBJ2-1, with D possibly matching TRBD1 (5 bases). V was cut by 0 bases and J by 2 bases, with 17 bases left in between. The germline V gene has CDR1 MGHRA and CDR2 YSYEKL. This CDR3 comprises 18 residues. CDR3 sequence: CASSQEGWGSRAYNEQFF. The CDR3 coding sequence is TGCGCCAGCAGCCAAGAGGGCTGGGGCTCTAGGGCCTACAATGAGCAGTTCTTC.

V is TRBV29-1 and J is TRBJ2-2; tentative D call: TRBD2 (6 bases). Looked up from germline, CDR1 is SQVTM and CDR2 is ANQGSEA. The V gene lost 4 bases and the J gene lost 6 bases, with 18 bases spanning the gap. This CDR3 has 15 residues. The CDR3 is CSVAPSEEAPGELFF. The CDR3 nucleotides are TGCAGCGTTGCCCCTAGCGAGGAGGCGCCCGGGGAGCTGTTTTTT.

CDR3 nucleotides: TGCGCCAGCAGCCAAGATCGAGGGATAGGGTACGAGCAGTACTTC. Its protein product is CASSQDRGIGYEQYF. The rearrangement joins TRBV4-3 to TRBJ2-7, with TRBD2 as a possible D gene (5 bases). V dropped 0 bases and J dropped 4 bases, with 13 bases sitting between them. Germline CDR1 LGHNA, CDR2 YSLEER. The CDR3 contains 15 residues.

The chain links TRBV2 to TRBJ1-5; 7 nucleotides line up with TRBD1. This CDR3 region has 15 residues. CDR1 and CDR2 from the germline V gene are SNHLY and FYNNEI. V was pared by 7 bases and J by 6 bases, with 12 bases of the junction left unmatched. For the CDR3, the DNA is TGTGCCAGCACCGAGGGGGCAGGGGGAGGTCAGCCCCAGCATTTT. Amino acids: CASTEGAGGGQPQHF.

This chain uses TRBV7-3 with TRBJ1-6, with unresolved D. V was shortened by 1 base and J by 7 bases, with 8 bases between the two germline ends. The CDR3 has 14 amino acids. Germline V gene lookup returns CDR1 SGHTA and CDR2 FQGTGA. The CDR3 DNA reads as TGTGCCAGCAGCTTAAGGGCAAACAATTCACCCCTCCACTTT. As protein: CASSLRANNSPLHF.